This passage covers 30 T cell receptor beta chains from one sample sequenced in a study of regulatory T cells in long-lasting Graves disease. This sample's time point: persistent/refractory GD, antithyroid drugs over 5 years with positive TRAb. The TCR library was made from RNA extracted from PBMCs. For TCR beta, libraries came from iRepertoire HTBI primers and Arm-PCR of CDR3 regions. TCRdb called the multiplex PCR reads again in MiXCR, with one record for every CDR3 protein. The sample holds around 300,000 distinct CDR3 sequences, 22% seen once. This material consisted of peripheral blood mononuclear cells (PBMCs), taken when the disease was refractory, from a patient treated with antithyroid drugs. These TCRs come from a female donor with Graves disease.

This clonotype came up many times. The V and J genes are TRBV20-1 and TRBJ1-2; D is unresolved. V was trimmed by 2 bases and J by 1 base, leaving 8 bases between them. Germline lookup yields CDR1 DFQATT and CDR2 SNEGSKA (reference sequence). This CDR3 has 13 residues. CDR3 residues: CSARHPDNYGYTF. The CDR3 nucleotides are TGCAGTGCTAGACACCCGGATAACTATGGCTACACCTTC.

This sequence joins TRBV20-1 and TRBJ2-7; a possible D gene is TRBD2 (6 bases). The CDR3 loop spans 14 amino acids. CDR1 and CDR2 from the germline V gene are DFQATT and SNEGSKA (reference sequence). Trimming took off 4 bases at V and 3 bases at J, with 16 bases between the two ends. DNA for the CDR3: TGCAGTGCTAACGGACGGGACTGGGGCTACGAGCAGTACTTC. Translating it yields CSANGRDWGYEQYF.

This rearrangement joins TRBV11-2 to TRBJ2-1, with 7 bases aligning to TRBD1. The J segment lost 4 bases and the V segment lost 1 base, leaving 4 bases of the junction unmatched. This CDR3 contains 15 residues. From germline, CDR1 is SGHAT and CDR2 FQNNGV. Written as DNA, the CDR3 is TGTGCCAGCAGCTTAGGACAGGGAGTGTACAATGAGCAGTTCTTC. This sequence encodes CASSLGQGVYNEQFF.

In this sample, this clonotype turned up a few times. The chain uses TRBV7-2 and TRBJ2-5, with 8 bases matching TRBD2. The CDR3 consists of 15 residues. Germline CDR1 SGHTA, CDR2 FQGNSA. The junction had 5 bases not matched to a gene; V was cut back by 4 bases and J by 1 base. CDR3 bases: TGTGCCAGCAGCTCTATAGCGGGAAGCCAAGAGACCCAGTACTTC. Its translation is CASSSIAGSQETQYF.

In this sample, this clonotype turned up a few times. V usage is TRBV3-1 and J usage is TRBJ2-7; the D gene is possibly TRBD1 (6 bases). The CDR3 runs 15 residues. Deletions cut 2 bases from V and 5 bases from J, with 16 bases between. Germline V gene lookup returns CDR1 LGHDT and CDR2 YNNKEL (reference sequence). The CDR3 nucleotides are TGTGCCAGCAGCCAACGGTTCGGCAGGGGTCACGAGCAGTACTTC. It yields the protein CASSQRFGRGHEQYF.

This clonotype was recorded at least ten times. This rearrangement joins TRBV6-1 to TRBJ1-5; 8 bases align to TRBD1. This CDR3 region has 13 residues. Trimming took 5 bases from V and 6 from J; bases not matched to a gene: 3. Germline loops: CDR1 MNHNS, CDR2 SASEGT. The chain's CDR3 is CASSQGAGQPQHF. CDR3 nucleotide sequence: TGTGCCAGCAGTCAGGGGGCAGGTCAGCCCCAGCATTTT.

V gene TRBV6-1 combines with J gene TRBJ2-3; D ambiguous. This CDR3 has 14 residues. Trimming removed 6 bases from V and 1 base from J, with 11 bases in between. Germline CDR1 MNHNS, CDR2 SASEGT. The CDR3 sequence: CASSARWGTDTQYF. The DNA for the CDR3 is TGTGCCAGCAGCGCTCGGTGGGGCACAGATACGCAGTATTTT.

The chain is built from TRBV27 and TRBJ2-3; TRBD2 might be the D (5 bases). The CDR3 has 15 residues. CDR1 and CDR2 from the germline V gene are MNHEY and SMNVEV (reference sequence). V was pared by 5 bases and J by 1 base, with 13 bases between. Here the CDR3 DNA reads TGTGCCAGCAGTATTAATGTCGGGGGCACAGATACGCAGTATTTT. Protein: CASSINVGGTDTQYF.

The chain employs TRBV9 and TRBJ2-6; TRBD2 might be the D (5 bases). Germline assignment: CDR1 SGDLS and CDR2 YYNGEE. V shed 0 bases and J shed 2 bases, with 6 bases lying between them. The CDR3 sequence is 15 residues long. The CDR3 DNA reads as TGTGCCAGCAGCGTAGCCGGGGCTGGGGCCAACGTCCTGACTTTC. As protein: CASSVAGAGANVLTF.

This clonotype was counted many times. V and J are TRBV20-1 and TRBJ2-5; the match to TRBD2 covers 9 bases. This CDR3 is 13 amino acids long. Germline CDR1 DFQATT, CDR2 SNEGSKA (reference sequence). V lost 2 bases to trimming and J lost 5 bases; unmatched junction nucleotides: 3. This CDR3 is CSARPLAGETQYF. Written as DNA, the CDR3 is TGCAGTGCTAGACCGCTAGCGGGGGAGACCCAGTACTTC.

This clonotype was picked up many times. The chain carries TRBV7-2 and TRBJ1-1; D is unclear. The CDR3 spans 13 residues. The germline CDR1 and CDR2 sequences are SGHTA and FQGNSA. Trimming removed 2 bases from V and 5 bases from J, with 9 bases in between. The CDR3 sequence is CASSLSSGTEAFF. The DNA of the CDR3 is TGTGCCAGCAGCTTATCGTCCGGGACTGAAGCTTTCTTT. The whole variable domain, remainder taken from reference TRBV7-2 and TRBJ1-1, is GAGVSQSPSNKVTEKGKDVELRCDPISGHTALYWYRQSLGQGLEFLIYFQGNSAPDKSGLPSDRFSAERTGGSVSTLTIQRTQQEDSAVYLCASSLSSGTEAFFGQGTRLTVV.

This clonotype showed up just a few times. CDR3 sequence: CSASFGLVTEQYF. The CDR3 DNA is TGCAGTGCTAGTTTCGGACTAGTAACCGAGCAGTACTTC. This chain connects TRBV20-1 to TRBJ2-7, with 7 bases lining up with TRBD2. After removal of 3 bases from V and 6 bases from J, the junction contained 8 bases not matched to a gene. This CDR3 spans 13 amino acids. The V gene's germline CDR1 is DFQATT and CDR2 SNEGSKA (reference sequence).

V is TRBV5-6 and J is TRBJ2-5; D uncertain. V gave up 0 bases and J gave up 0 bases, with 9 bases separating them. Per germline, CDR1 SGHDT and CDR2 YYEEEE. The length of the CDR3 is 15 residues. The CDR3 is CASSLVVRYQETQYF. The CDR3 DNA reads TGTGCCAGCAGCTTGGTCGTCAGGTACCAAGAGACCCAGTACTTC. Drawing the rest from reference TRBV5-6 and TRBJ2-5, the complete variable domain is DAGVTQSPTHLIKTRGQQVTLRCSPKSGHDTVSWYQQALGQGPQFIFQYYEEEERQRGNFPDRFSGHQFPNYSSELNVNALLLGDSALYLCASSLVVRYQETQYFGPGTRLLVL.

This clonotype was seen ten or more times. The chain joins TRBV2 to TRBJ2-7, with 7 bases that match TRBD2. J lost 5 bases, V lost 6 bases, and 10 bases had no gene match. The germline V gene encodes CDR1 SNHLY and CDR2 FYNNEI. The CDR3 contains 14 residues. The CDR3 nucleotides read TGTGCCAGCAGGGTTCCAAAGGGAGGGAACGAGCAGTACTTC. Its protein is CASRVPKGGNEQYF.

Many counts were recorded for this clonotype. J is TRBJ2-5 and V is TRBV11-2; maybe TRBD1 (6 bases). The CDR3 sequence is 16 residues long. Trimming took 4 bases from V and 2 from J, leaving 17 bases between them. Germline-derived CDR1 and CDR2 are SGHAT and FQNNGV. The CDR3 region is CASSSAVGTNQETQYF. The CDR3 bases are TGTGCCAGCAGCTCGGCGGTAGGGACAAATCAAGAGACCCAGTACTTC.

With regard to this clonotype: Just one base apart from a much larger clone, this may be a read error. This sequence joins TRBV12-3 or TRBV12-4 and TRBJ2-5, with D perhaps TRBD2 (5 bases). The CDR3 runs to 13 residues. This CDR3 is CAGSLAPGGGQYF. CDR3 nucleotides: TGTGCCGGCAGTTTAGCGCCAGGCGGTGGCCAGTACTTC.

The chain employs TRBV4-1 and TRBJ1-1; maybe TRBD1 (6 bases). V lost 3 bases and J 5 bases, leaving 13 bases between the germline ends. The CDR3 spans 14 residues. Germline values: CDR1 MGHRA, CDR2 YSYEKL. The CDR3 loop is CASSHVQGSTEAFF. DNA of the CDR3: TGCGCCAGCAGCCACGTCCAGGGGAGTACTGAAGCTTTCTTT.

Ten or more counts support this clonotype. The chain employs TRBV11-2 and TRBJ2-7; D call uncertain. The CDR3 spans 14 residues. The V end was cut by 2 bases, the J end by 2 bases, with 10 bases between. CDR1 is SGHAT, CDR2 FQNNGV, per germline. The CDR3 sequence is CASSLLDGPYEQYF. The CDR3 coding sequence is TGTGCCAGCAGCTTACTGGACGGCCCCTACGAGCAGTACTTC.

As DNA, the CDR3 is TGTGCCAGCAGTCCTCGGACTAGCGGGAGAGATGAGACCCAGTACTTC. It specifies CASSPRTSGRDETQYF. The V and J genes are TRBV27 and TRBJ2-5; the match to TRBD2 covers 13 bases. The CDR3 length is 16 residues. The ends lost 5 bases at V and 5 bases at J; junction bases unmatched: 8. The germline gives CDR1 MNHEY, CDR2 SMNVEV (reference sequence).

The rearrangement uses TRBV9 and TRBJ2-7; 10 bases are shared with TRBD2. CDR3 size: 15 residues. Germline CDR1 reads SGDLS; CDR2 reads YYNGEE. With 0 bases clipped from V and 3 bases from J, the junction kept 3 bases outside the gene matches. CDR3 in DNA: TGTGCCAGCAGCGTAGGGCTAGCGGGAGACTACGAGCAGTACTTC. Residues: CASSVGLAGDYEQYF.

The sample holds a few counts of this clonotype. The gene calls are TRBV5-1 and TRBJ1-1; TRBD1 matches 9 bases. The CDR3 covers 16 residues. Trimming removed 5 bases from V and 7 bases from J; junction bases left unmatched: 15. Germline-derived CDR1 and CDR2 are SGHRS and YFSETQ. CDR3 region: CASSDGQGWRVGEAFF. The CDR3 DNA reads TGCGCCAGCAGTGACGGACAGGGGTGGAGAGTTGGTGAAGCTTTCTTT. Variable domain in full (rest from reference TRBV5-1 and TRBJ1-1): KAGVTQTPRYLIKTRGQQVTLSCSPISGHRSVSWYQQTPGQGLQFLFEYFSETQRNKGNFPGRFSGRQFSNSRSEMNVSTLELGDSALYLCASSDGQGWRVGEAFFGQGTRLTVV.

The genes are TRBV5-1 and TRBJ2-6, with 9 bases matching TRBD2. There are 17 residues in the CDR3. Trimming at V came to 2 bases and at J to 2 bases, leaving 5 bases not matched to a gene. Germline CDR1 is SGHRS and CDR2 is YFSETQ. This chain's CDR3 is CASSFLAGPAGANVLTF. CDR3 nucleotides: TGCGCCAGCAGCTTTCTAGCGGGACCGGCTGGGGCCAACGTCCTGACTTTC.

The chain is built from TRBV28 and TRBJ2-7, with TRBD2 matching over 11 bases. There are 15 residues in the CDR3. CDR1 is MDHEN, CDR2 SYDVKM, per germline. V was clipped by 7 bases and J by 2 bases; unmatched bases: 7. Here the CDR3 DNA reads TGTGCCAGCAACCCGGGACTAGCGGATACCTACGAGCAGTACTTC. Its protein is CASNPGLADTYEQYF.

The table lists this clonotype with many counts. In nucleotides, the CDR3 is TGTGCCAGCAGTACCCTCCGGGACCTGGGAGAGACCCAGTACTTC. It is translated as CASSTLRDLGETQYF. The chain carries TRBV6-1 and TRBJ2-5; D might be TRBD1 or TRBD2, each matching 5 bases. The length of the CDR3 is 15 residues. V shed 5 bases and J shed 4 bases, with 17 bases lying between them. Germline lookup yields CDR1 MNHNS and CDR2 SASEGT.

J is TRBJ2-5 and V is TRBV29-1; 7 bases map to TRBD2. Germline values: CDR1 SQVTM, CDR2 ANQGSEA. CDR3 length: 11 amino acids. With 4 bases clipped from V and 7 bases from J, the junction kept 3 bases outside the gene matches. CDR3 nucleotide sequence: TGCAGCGTTGGCGGACTAGGGACCCAGTACTTC. Protein: CSVGGLGTQYF.

Here the CDR3 reads CARDGQAGYYYEQYF. The CDR3 DNA follows: TGTGCCAGAGACGGCCAGGCAGGATATTACTACGAGCAGTACTTC. The rearrangement joins TRBV19 to TRBJ2-7; D unclear. The length of the CDR3 is 15 residues. V was trimmed by 9 bases and J by 3 bases, leaving 21 bases between them. Germline loops: CDR1 LNHDA, CDR2 SQIVND (reference sequence).

The J gene is TRBJ2-5, the V gene TRBV5-1; D not certain. The CDR3 has 12 residues. Germline CDR1 reads SGHRS; CDR2 reads YFSETQ. V dropped 0 bases and J dropped 5 bases, with 5 bases sitting between them. The CDR3 loop is CASSLGDETQYF. The CDR3 region has the DNA TGCGCCAGCAGCTTGGGAGATGAGACCCAGTACTTC. The complete variable domain, with remaining parts taken from reference TRBV5-1 and TRBJ2-5, reads KAGVTQTPRYLIKTRGQQVTLSCSPISGHRSVSWYQQTPGQGLQFLFEYFSETQRNKGNFPGRFSGRQFSNSRSEMNVSTLELGDSALYLCASSLGDETQYFGPGTRLLVL.

The V and J genes are TRBV6-1 and TRBJ1-1; D ambiguous. V shed 6 bases and J shed 1 base, with 6 bases lying between them. The CDR3 sequence is 12 residues long. The V gene's germline CDR1 is MNHNS and CDR2 SASEGT. The CDR3 reads CASRKGNTEAFF. As DNA, the CDR3 is TGTGCCAGCAGAAAAGGGAACACTGAAGCTTTCTTT.

Worth noting for this clonotype: Being one base from a much bigger clone, this may be a read error. The J gene is TRBJ2-7, the V gene TRBV7-9; 9 nucleotides match TRBD1. Trimming removed 5 bases from V and 9 bases from J; junction bases left unmatched: 14. Germline lookup yields CDR1 SEHNR and CDR2 FQNEAQ (reference sequence). The CDR3 length is 15 residues. CDR3 amino acids: CASSTAGTGRDGQYF. CDR3 nucleotide sequence: TGTGCCAGCAGCACAGCCGGGACAGGGCGGGACGGGCAGTACTTC. The full variable domain, rest sourced from reference TRBV7-9 and TRBJ2-7, is DTGVSQNPRHKITKRGQNVTFRCDPISEHNRLYWYRQTLGQGPEFLTYFQNEAQLEKSRLLSDRFSAERPKGSFSTLEIQRTEQGDSAMYLCASSTAGTGRDGQYFGPGTRLTVT.

This clonotype was seen a handful of times. The chain combines TRBV19 with TRBJ1-1; no clear D gene. Trimming left V 1 base short and J 0 bases short, with 6 bases between. This CDR3 has 14 residues. Germline V CDR1 and CDR2: LNHDA, SQIVND (reference sequence). Written as DNA, the CDR3 is TGTGCCAGTAGTATAGCCCGGGTGAACACTGAAGCTTTCTTT. Translated: CASSIARVNTEAFF. The entire variable domain, with the rest obtained from reference TRBV19 and TRBJ1-1, is as follows: DGGITQSPKYLFRKEGQNVTLSCEQNLNHDAMYWYRQDPGQGLRLIYYSQIVNDFQKGDIAEGYSVSREKKESFPLTVTSAQKNPTAFYLCASSIARVNTEAFFGQGTRLTVV.